This TCR beta chain was retrieved from a study of graft-versus-host responses after intestinal transplantation. Study findings and constraints: Marrow from the recipient contained GvH clones, some of which had appeared first in ileum or blood. Allografts of patients with graft-donor T cell macrochimerism showed high graft-versus-host to host-versus-graft clone ratios.

The length of the CDR3 is 13 residues. Looked up from germline, CDR1 is SGDLS and CDR2 is YYNGEE. V lost 3 bases, J lost 4 bases, and 9 bases lay in between. As regards this clone: What it binds is unknown.

The protocol was immunoSEQ multiplex PCR, while the TCRdb copy is restricted to in-frame clones and leaves out a portion. Of about 93,000 clones in the sample, 90% to 95% were seen once. The receptor was derived from a human donor who received an intestinal transplant. The V call is TRBV9, the J call TRBJ2-3, with a weak D call TRBD1 (5 bases). Source: unstimulated CD8+ T cells sorted from spleen or lymph node cells, taken before intestinal transplant. CDR3 loop: CASSGKGPDTQYF. The CDR3, as DNA: TGTGCCAGCAGCGGTAAGGGGCCAGATACGCAGTATTTT.